The 8 T cell receptor beta chains given below trace back to one sample, sequenced in a study of T cells in Graves' hyperthyroidism and ophthalmopathy. RNA transcripts were the template for amplifying TCR beta CDR3 regions. TCR CDR3 regions were first amplified by RT-PCR with HTBI primers. From the multiplex PCR reads, TCRdb called clonotypes with MiXCR, one entry per CDR3 protein. The top ten clones hold approximately 19% of a sample with around 350,000 distinct CDR3 sequences, about 16% of them seen once. The source material was blood. Receptors were obtained from a woman aged 55 to 70 with Graves' ophthalmopathy.

The chain employs TRBV6-5 and TRBJ2-7; D tentatively fits TRBD1 or TRBD2 (5 bases each). V was cut by 2 bases and J by 6 bases, with 11 bases left in between. The germline CDR1 and CDR2 sequences are MNHEY and SVGAGI. The CDR3 covers 13 residues. DNA of the CDR3: TGTGCCAGCAGTTACGTCTGGGGGTCCGAGCAGTACTTC. It translates to CASSYVWGSEQYF.

This sequence joins TRBV7-9 and TRBJ2-3; 8 nucleotides match TRBD2. V lost 4 bases and J lost 6; bases outside the gene matches: 9. This CDR3 spans 15 amino acids. Germline V gene lookup returns CDR1 SEHNR and CDR2 FQNEAQ (reference sequence). The CDR3 reads CASSSAGGARDTQYF. The CDR3 nucleotides read TGTGCCAGCAGCTCCGCCGGGGGGGCACGGGATACGCAGTATTTT.

The CDR3 DNA follows: TGTGCCAGCAGTTTAGAGGGGGACACCTACGAGCAGTACTTC. Translation: CASSLEGDTYEQYF. The rearrangement joins TRBV27 to TRBJ2-7, with TRBD1 as a possible D gene (6 bases). The CDR3 runs 14 residues. V lost 2 bases to trimming and J lost 2 bases, with 10 bases between them. Germline CDR1 MNHEY, CDR2 SMNVEV (reference sequence).

This clonotype was recorded at least ten times. The rearrangement joins TRBV11-2 to TRBJ1-1; D remains unclear. Trimming stripped 3 bases from V and 0 bases from J, with 11 bases between. CDR3 length: 15 amino acids. Per the germline V gene, CDR1 is SGHAT and CDR2 is FQNNGV. CDR3 DNA: TGTGCCAGCAGCTTCAACCAGCAATTGAACACTGAAGCTTTCTTT. This codes for CASSFNQQLNTEAFF.

Points on this clonotype: It may be a read error: a sequence one base away is much more abundant. The chain couples TRBV6-2 or TRBV6-3 to TRBJ1-6; D gene unclear. The ends were cut back, 5 bases at V and 7 bases at J, with 12 bases in the middle. The CDR3 totals 14 residues. Germline-derived CDR1 and CDR2 are MNHEY and SVGEGT. As DNA, the CDR3 is TGTGCCAGCAGTCCGGCCGTCGGCAATTCACCCCTCCACTTT. Its translation is CASSPAVGNSPLHF.

This clonotype was counted only a few times. V usage is TRBV10-3 and J usage is TRBJ2-4; 9 bases agree with TRBD1. Germline V gene sequence: CDR1 ENHRY, CDR2 SYGVKD. This CDR3 has 15 amino acids. Trimming at V came to 0 bases and at J to 7 bases, leaving 4 bases not matched to a gene. This CDR3 is CAISESGTGRNIQYF. For the CDR3, the DNA is TGTGCCATCAGTGAGTCTGGGACAGGGAGGAACATTCAGTACTTC.

This clonotype was detected ten times or more. This chain links TRBV3-1 with TRBJ1-5; no clear D. The CDR3 sequence is 15 residues long. Trimming pared 0 bases from V and 7 bases from J, leaving 13 bases between. Germline V CDR1 and CDR2: LGHDT, YNNKEL (reference sequence). CDR3: CASSQEGGLGQPQHF. Written as DNA, the CDR3 is TGTGCCAGCAGCCAAGAGGGAGGGCTGGGGCAGCCCCAGCATTTT.

This clonotype was seen at least ten times. The chain employs TRBV9 and TRBJ2-5, with TRBD2 as a possible D gene (5 bases). CDR1 and CDR2 from the germline V gene are SGDLS and YYNGEE. The V gene lost 0 bases and the J gene lost 5 bases, with 11 bases spanning the gap. There are 14 residues in the CDR3. CDR3 sequence (DNA): TGTGCCAGCAGCGTAGAGGCGGGTTGGGAGACCCAGTACTTC. Translation gives CASSVEAGWETQYF.